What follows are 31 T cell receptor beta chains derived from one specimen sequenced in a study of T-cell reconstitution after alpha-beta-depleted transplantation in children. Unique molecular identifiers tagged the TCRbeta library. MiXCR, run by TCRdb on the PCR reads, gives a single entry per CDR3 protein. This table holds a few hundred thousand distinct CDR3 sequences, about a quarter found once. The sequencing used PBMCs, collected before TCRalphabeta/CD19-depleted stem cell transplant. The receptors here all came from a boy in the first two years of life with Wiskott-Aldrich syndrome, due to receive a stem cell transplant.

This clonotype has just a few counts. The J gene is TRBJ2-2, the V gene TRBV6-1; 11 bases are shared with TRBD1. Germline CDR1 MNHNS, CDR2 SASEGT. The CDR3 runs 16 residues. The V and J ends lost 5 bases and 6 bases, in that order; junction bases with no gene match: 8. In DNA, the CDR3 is TGTGCCAGCAGTCCTAGGACAGGGGGCGCATCCGGGGAGCTGTTTTTT. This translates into CASSPRTGGASGELFF.

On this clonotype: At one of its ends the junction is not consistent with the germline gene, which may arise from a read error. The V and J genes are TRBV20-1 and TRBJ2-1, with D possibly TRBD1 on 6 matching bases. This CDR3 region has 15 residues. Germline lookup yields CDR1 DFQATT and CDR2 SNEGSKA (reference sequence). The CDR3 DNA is TGCAGTGTTAGACAGGCGTTATACTCCTACAATGAGCAGTTCTTC. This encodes CSVRQALYSYNEQFF.

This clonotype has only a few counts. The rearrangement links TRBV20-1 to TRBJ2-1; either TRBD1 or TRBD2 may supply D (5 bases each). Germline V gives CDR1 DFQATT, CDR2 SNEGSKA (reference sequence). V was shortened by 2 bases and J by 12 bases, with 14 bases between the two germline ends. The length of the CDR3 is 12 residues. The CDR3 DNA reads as TGCAGTGCTAGATCCCCCCCAGGGAGGCAGTTCTTC. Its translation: CSARSPPGRQFF.

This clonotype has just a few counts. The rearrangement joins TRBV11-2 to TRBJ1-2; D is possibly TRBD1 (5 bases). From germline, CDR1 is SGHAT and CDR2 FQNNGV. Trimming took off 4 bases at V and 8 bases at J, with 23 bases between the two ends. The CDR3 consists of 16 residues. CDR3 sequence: CASSSLRDGRRGGYTF. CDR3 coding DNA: TGTGCCAGCAGCTCGCTCCGGGACGGGCGGCGTGGGGGCTACACCTTC.

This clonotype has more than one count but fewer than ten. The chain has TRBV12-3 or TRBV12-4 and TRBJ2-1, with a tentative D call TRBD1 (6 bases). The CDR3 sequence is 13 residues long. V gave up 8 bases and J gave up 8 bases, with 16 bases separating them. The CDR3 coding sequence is TGTGCCAGCGCCCAGGGGCTAGTCCATGAGCAGTTCTTC. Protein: CASAQGLVHEQFF.

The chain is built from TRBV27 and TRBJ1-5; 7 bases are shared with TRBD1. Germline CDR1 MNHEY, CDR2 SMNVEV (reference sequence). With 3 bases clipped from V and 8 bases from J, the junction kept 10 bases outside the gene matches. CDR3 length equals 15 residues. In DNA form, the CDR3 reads TGTGCCAGCAGTTTTGTTGGGGACAGCGTCAAGCCCCAGCATTTT. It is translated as CASSFVGDSVKPQHF.

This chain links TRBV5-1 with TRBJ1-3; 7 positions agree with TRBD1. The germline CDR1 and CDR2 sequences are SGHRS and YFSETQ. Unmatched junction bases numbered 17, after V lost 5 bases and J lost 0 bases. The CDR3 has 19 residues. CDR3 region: CASSPGTAPFQPSGNTIYF. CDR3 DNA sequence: TGCGCCAGCAGTCCCGGGACAGCCCCATTCCAACCCTCTGGAAACACCATATATTTT.

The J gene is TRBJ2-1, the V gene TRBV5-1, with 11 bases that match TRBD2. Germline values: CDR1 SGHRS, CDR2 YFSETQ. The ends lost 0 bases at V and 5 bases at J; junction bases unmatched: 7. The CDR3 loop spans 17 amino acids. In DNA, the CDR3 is TGCGCCAGCAGCTTGGCCGGTCGGACTAGCGGGCACAATGAGCAGTTCTTC. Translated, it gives CASSLAGRTSGHNEQFF.

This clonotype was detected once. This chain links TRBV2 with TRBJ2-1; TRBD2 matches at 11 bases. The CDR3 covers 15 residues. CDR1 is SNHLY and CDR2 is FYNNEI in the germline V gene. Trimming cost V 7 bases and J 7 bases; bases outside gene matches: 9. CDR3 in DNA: TGTGCCAGCAAGAGGGCACTAGCGGGAGAAAATGAGCAGTTCTTC. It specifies CASKRALAGENEQFF.

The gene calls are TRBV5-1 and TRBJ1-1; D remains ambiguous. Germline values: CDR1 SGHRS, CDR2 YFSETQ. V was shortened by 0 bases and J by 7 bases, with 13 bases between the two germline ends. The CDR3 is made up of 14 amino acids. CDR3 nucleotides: TGCGCCAGCAGCTTGGTTCTACGGCGCGGTGAAGCTTTCTTT. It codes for CASSLVLRRGEAFF. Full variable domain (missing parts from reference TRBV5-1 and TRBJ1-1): KAGVTQTPRYLIKTRGQQVTLSCSPISGHRSVSWYQQTPGQGLQFLFEYFSETQRNKGNFPGRFSGRQFSNSRSEMNVSTLELGDSALYLCASSLVLRRGEAFFGQGTRLTVV.

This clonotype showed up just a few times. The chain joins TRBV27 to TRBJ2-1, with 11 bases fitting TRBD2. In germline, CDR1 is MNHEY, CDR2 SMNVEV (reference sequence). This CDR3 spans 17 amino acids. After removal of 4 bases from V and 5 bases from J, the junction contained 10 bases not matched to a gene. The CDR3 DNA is TGTGCCAGCAGTTCCAAACTAGCGGGAGTATCCGACAATGAGCAGTTCTTC. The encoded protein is CASSSKLAGVSDNEQFF.

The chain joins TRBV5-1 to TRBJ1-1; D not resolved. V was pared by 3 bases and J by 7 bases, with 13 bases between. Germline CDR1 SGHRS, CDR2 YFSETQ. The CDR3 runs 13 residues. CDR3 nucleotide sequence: TGCGCCAGCAGCTATCCGGGTTACGGTGAAGCTTTCTTT. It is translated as CASSYPGYGEAFF.

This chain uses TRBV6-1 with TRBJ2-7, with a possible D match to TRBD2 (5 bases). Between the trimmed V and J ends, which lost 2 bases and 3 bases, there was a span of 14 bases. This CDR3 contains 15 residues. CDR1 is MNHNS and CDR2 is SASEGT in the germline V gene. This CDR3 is CASSESGGPLYEQYF. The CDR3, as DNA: TGTGCCAGCAGTGAATCAGGCGGGCCCCTCTACGAGCAGTACTTC.

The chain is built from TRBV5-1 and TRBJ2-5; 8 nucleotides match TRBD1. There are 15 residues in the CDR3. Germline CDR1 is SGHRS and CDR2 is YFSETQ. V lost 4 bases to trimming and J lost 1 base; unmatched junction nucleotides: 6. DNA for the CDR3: TGCGCCAGCAGCGCCTGGACAGGGAGCCAAGAGACCCAGTACTTC. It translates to CASSAWTGSQETQYF.

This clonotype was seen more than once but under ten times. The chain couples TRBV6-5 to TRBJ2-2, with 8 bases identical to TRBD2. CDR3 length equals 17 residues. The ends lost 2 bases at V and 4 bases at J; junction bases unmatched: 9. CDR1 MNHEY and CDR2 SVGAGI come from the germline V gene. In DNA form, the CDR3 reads TGTGCCAGCAGTTACCTACTAAGCGGGAGAGGCACCGGGGAGCTGTTTTTT. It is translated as CASSYLLSGRGTGELFF.

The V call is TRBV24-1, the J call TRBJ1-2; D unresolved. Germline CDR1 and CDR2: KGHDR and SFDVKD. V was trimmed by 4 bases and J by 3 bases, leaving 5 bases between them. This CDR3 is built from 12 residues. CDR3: CATSDRYYGYTF. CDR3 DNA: TGTGCCACCAGTGACCGATACTATGGCTACACCTTC.

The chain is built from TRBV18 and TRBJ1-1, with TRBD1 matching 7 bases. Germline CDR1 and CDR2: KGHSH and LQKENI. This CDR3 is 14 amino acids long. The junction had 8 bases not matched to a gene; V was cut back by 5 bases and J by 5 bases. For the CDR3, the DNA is TGTGCCAGCTCAGGGAGGGCAGGGGGAACTGAAGCTTTCTTT. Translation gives CASSGRAGGTEAFF.

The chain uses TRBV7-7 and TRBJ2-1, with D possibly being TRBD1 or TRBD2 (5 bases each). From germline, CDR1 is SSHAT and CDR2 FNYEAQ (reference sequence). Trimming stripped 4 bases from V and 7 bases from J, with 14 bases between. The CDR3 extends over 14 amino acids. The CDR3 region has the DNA TGTGCCAGCAGCTCGGGACCCCCGTTGAATGAGCAGTTCTTC. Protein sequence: CASSSGPPLNEQFF.

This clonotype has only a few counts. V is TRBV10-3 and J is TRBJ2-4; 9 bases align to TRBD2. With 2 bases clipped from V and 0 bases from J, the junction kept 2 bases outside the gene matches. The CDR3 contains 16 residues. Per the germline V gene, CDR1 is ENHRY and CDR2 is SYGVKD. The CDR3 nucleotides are TGTGCCATCAGTGAGGGACTAGCGCGAGCCAAAAACATTCAGTACTTC. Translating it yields CAISEGLARAKNIQYF.

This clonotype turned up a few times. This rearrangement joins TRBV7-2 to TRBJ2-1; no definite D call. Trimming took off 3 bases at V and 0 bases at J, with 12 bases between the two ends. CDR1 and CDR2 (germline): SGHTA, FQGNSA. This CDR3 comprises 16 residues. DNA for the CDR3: TGTGCCAGCAGCTTTAAGGGCCCCCCCTCCTACAATGAGCAGTTCTTC. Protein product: CASSFKGPPSYNEQFF.

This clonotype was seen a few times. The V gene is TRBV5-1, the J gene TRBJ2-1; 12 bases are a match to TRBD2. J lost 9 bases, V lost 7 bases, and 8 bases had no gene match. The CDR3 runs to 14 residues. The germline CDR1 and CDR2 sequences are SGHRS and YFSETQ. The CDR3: CASGLAGGFGEQFF. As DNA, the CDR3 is TGCGCCAGCGGTCTAGCGGGAGGGTTCGGTGAGCAGTTCTTC.

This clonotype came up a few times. The CDR3 DNA is TGTGCCTGGAGTGTATGGGGAATCGGGGAGCTGTTTTTT. This encodes CAWSVWGIGELFF. The chain joins TRBV30 to TRBJ2-2; D gene unclear. This CDR3 region has 13 residues. V lost 0 bases, J lost 7 bases, and 9 bases lay in between. Germline values: CDR1 GTSNPN, CDR2 SVGIG (reference sequence).

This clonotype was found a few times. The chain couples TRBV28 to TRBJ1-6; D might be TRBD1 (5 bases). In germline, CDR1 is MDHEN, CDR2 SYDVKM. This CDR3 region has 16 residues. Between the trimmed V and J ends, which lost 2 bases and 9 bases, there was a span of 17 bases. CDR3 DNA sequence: TGTGCCAGCAGTTTAGGGGGTCGGTCCGCGGGTTCACCCCTCCACTTT. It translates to CASSLGGRSAGSPLHF.

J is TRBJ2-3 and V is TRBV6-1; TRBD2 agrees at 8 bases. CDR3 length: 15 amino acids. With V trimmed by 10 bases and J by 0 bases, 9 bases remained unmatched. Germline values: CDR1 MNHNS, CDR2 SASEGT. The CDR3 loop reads CATHRRGDSTDTQYF. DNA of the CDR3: TGTGCCACCCACCGGCGGGGGGATAGCACAGATACGCAGTATTTT.

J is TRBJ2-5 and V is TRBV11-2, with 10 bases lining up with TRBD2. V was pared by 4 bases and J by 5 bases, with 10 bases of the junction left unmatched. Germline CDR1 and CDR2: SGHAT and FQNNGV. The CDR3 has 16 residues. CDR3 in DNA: TGTGCCAGCAGCTCGGGACTAGCGAGGCCAGGGGAGACCCAGTACTTC. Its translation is CASSSGLARPGETQYF.

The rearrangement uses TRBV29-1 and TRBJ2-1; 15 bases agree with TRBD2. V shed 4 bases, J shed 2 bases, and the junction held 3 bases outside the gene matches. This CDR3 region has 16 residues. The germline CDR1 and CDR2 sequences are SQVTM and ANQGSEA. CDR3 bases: TGCAGCGTTGGGACTAGCGGGAGGGCCGCCTACAATGAGCAGTTCTTC. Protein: CSVGTSGRAAYNEQFF.

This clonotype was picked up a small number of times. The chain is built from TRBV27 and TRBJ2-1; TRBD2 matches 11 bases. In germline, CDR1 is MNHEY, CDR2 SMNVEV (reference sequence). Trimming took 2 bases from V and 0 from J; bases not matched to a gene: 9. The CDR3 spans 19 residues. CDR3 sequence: CASSLRGLADPSSYNEQFF. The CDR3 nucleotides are TGTGCCAGCAGTTTACGGGGACTAGCGGATCCAAGCTCCTACAATGAGCAGTTCTTC.

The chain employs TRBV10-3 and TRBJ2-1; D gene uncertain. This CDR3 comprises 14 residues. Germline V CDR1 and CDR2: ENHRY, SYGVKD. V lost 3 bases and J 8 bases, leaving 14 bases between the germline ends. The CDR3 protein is CAISEGLPADEQFF. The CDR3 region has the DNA TGTGCCATCAGTGAAGGCCTCCCGGCTGATGAGCAGTTCTTC.

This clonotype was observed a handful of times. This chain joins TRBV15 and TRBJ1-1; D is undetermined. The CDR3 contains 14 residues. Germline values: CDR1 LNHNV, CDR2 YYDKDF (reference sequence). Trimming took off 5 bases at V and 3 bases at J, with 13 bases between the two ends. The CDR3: CATSHDGYYTEAFF. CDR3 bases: TGTGCCACCAGCCACGACGGGTACTACACTGAAGCTTTCTTT. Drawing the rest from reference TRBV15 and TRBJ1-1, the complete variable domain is DAMVIQNPRYQVTQFGKPVTLSCSQTLNHNVMYWYQQKSSQAPKLLFHYYDKDFNNEADTPDNFQSRRPNTSFCFLDIRSPGLGDTAMYLCATSHDGYYTEAFFGQGTRLTVV.

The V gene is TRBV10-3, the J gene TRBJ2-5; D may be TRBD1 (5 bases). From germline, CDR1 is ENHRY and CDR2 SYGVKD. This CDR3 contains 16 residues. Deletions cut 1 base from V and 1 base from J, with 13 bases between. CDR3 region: CAISELSGKIQETQYF. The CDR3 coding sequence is TGTGCCATCAGTGAGTTATCAGGGAAGATCCAAGAGACCCAGTACTTC.

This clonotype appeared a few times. The CDR3 protein is CASSLAGSGGSYEQYF. Written as DNA, the CDR3 is TGTGCCAGCAGCTTAGCGGGGTCGGGAGGGTCCTACGAGCAGTACTTC. The chain couples TRBV7-2 to TRBJ2-7; the match to TRBD2 covers 8 bases. The CDR3 spans 16 residues. Per germline, CDR1 SGHTA and CDR2 FQGNSA. The V and J ends lost 0 bases and 1 base, in that order; junction bases with no gene match: 5.